A selection of T cell receptor beta chains follows, all from one sample in a study of identical twins. One entry per CDR3 protein, called by TCRdb with MiXCR from the 5' RACE reads. The data contain around 250,000 distinct CDR3 sequences, around 6.6% of them singletons. A further study also used this sample, focusing on yellow fever vaccine responses in identical twins.

Sequenced sample: memory (CD45RO+) T cells sorted from blood. The origin of the receptors is a woman aged 18-29 years in good health. The conserved cysteine and the conserved F or W are not part of the CDR3 here.

v_gene	CDR3aa
TRBV12-3/TRBV12-4	ASSRDHYEQY
TRBV24-1	ATSDFRESQPQH
TRBV12-3/TRBV12-4	ASSLGRNQETQY
TRBV11-2	ASSPRGQGTGYKETQY
TRBV20-1	SARDVNRETQY
TRBV4-2	ASSQISRGLAGELF
TRBV28	ASSPKTSGAKTQY
TRBV6-2/TRBV6-3	ASSYGLTEQETQY
TRBV7-9	ASSETQPQETQY
TRBV10-1	ASSRPGTGSNEQF
TRBV6-5	ASSSTSPSLEQY
TRBV12-3/TRBV12-4	ASSKGQQNSPLH
TRBV14	ASRLAGGPGGELF
TRBV5-6	ASSPPGGHGANVLT
TRBV5-1	ASSLAGPGYEQY
TRBV20-1	SVRGAGLDTQY
TRBV14	ASSQVQGREQY
TRBV2	ASSDRAETQY
TRBV5-1	ASSGGTGLLNTEAF
TRBV7-9	ASGRTSGERYNEQF
TRBV25-1	ASSDVGASQTIAKNIQY
TRBV12-3/TRBV12-4	ASSFGRGGYEQY
TRBV12-3/TRBV12-4	ASSLSRGTDTQY
TRBV5-6	ASSVWGYEQY
TRBV10-3	AMKPGPGDEQF
TRBV11-2	ASSEGFLSYEQY
TRBV24-1	ATSDFGPEQF
TRBV12-3/TRBV12-4	ASSFSGDETQY
TRBV29-1	SVESRGGKPQH
TRBV5-1	ASSLGPGRSMGNTEAF
TRBV20-1	SARPGTGAIGLEY
TRBV6-4	ASSLNPGGNGGELF
TRBV10-3	AIIPLGLAGVTDTQY
TRBV7-8	ASSLGWGGTDTQY
TRBV7-3	ASSIGQTGANVLT
TRBV3-1	ASSQSEGRMYEQY
TRBV29-1	SVRGGGQTQY
TRBV11-3	ASRRLEGDTQY
TRBV14	ASSRGYTQY
TRBV5-1	ASSLTSGANNEQF
TRBV6-1	ASTRTSGSFNEQF
TRBV29-1	SVDTPGANVLT
TRBV18	ASSPGVHEQY
TRBV10-3	AISEGAGGPVVGEQY